The 28 T cell receptor beta chains reported below all come from one sample, sequenced in a study of cytomegalovirus exposure and HLA in healthy donors. Primers: 60 Vbeta forward and 13 Jbeta reverse. TCRdb's copy holds only in-frame clones and misses some; the assay was immunoSEQ multiplex PCR. The repertoire has about 140,000 clones, approximately 84% of them found once; the top ten carry more than 9.5%. The sequencing input was PBMCs. These TCRs come from a woman aged 60 to 75 in good health and CMV-seropositive.

The rearrangement links TRBV27 to TRBJ2-1, with TRBD2 identical over 15 bases. Germline V CDR1 and CDR2: MNHEY, SMNVEV (reference sequence). V shed 2 bases, J shed 5 bases, and the junction held 1 base outside the gene matches. The CDR3 sequence is 16 residues long. DNA of the CDR3: TGTGCCAGCAGTTTAGGGACTAGCGGGAGGAACAATGAGCAGTTCTTC. It encodes CASSLGTSGRNNEQFF.

The CDR3 DNA is TGTGCCAGCTCCACTAGCGGGATGGAAGAGACCCAGTACTTC. Amino acids: CASSTSGMEETQYF. The V call is TRBV6-5, the J call TRBJ2-5; 10 bases agree with TRBD2. This CDR3 has 14 residues. Germline lookup yields CDR1 MNHEY and CDR2 SVGAGI. V was clipped by 8 bases and J by 3 bases; unmatched bases: 6.

V and J are TRBV19 and TRBJ2-5; 9 bases are a match to TRBD1. V dropped 3 bases and J dropped 4; count of bases not matched to a gene: 9. This CDR3 region has 16 residues. Germline lookup yields CDR1 LNHDA and CDR2 SQIVND (reference sequence). The CDR3 nucleotides are TGTGCCAGTAGTATGGGGGGACAGGGCGAAAGAGAGACCCAGTACTTC. Amino acid sequence: CASSMGGQGERETQYF.

CDR3 residues: CASSLNLGDEQFF. DNA of the CDR3: TGTGCCAGCAGCTTAAACCTCGGGGATGAGCAGTTCTTC. The gene calls are TRBV7-9 and TRBJ2-1; TRBD2 might be the D (5 bases). Germline V gene data show CDR1 as SEHNR and CDR2 as FQNEAQ (reference sequence). V lost 2 bases to trimming and J lost 8 bases, with 10 bases between them. This CDR3 has 13 residues.

The chain links TRBV5-4 to TRBJ2-5, with D unresolved. The germline CDR1 and CDR2 sequences are SGHNT and YYREEE (reference sequence). Trimming stripped 7 bases from V and 1 base from J, with 11 bases between. This CDR3 region has 13 residues. The CDR3 protein is CASSLVTQETQYF. CDR3 nucleotide sequence: TGTGCCAGCTCCCTAGTGACCCAAGAGACCCAGTACTTC.

This clone was picked up one time. V usage is TRBV7-9 and J usage is TRBJ2-1; 7 positions agree with TRBD2. The CDR3 is 17 residues long. V dropped 4 bases and J dropped 4; count of bases not matched to a gene: 13. Germline CDR1 is SEHNR and CDR2 is FQNEAQ (reference sequence). CDR3 nucleotide sequence: TGTGCCAGCAGCTCCGGGACTGGGGGGGGTTCATACAATGAGCAGTTCTTC. It translates to CASSSGTGGGSYNEQFF.

The chain joins TRBV19 to TRBJ1-6; 9 nucleotides align to TRBD1. The V gene end was trimmed by 4 bases and the J gene end by 7 bases; junction bases not matched to a gene: 5. Germline V lookup: CDR1 LNHDA, CDR2 SQIVND (reference sequence). This CDR3 spans 15 amino acids. The CDR3 loop is CASSTGQGGNSPLHF. The CDR3 region has the DNA TGTGCCAGTAGTACGGGACAGGGTGGGAATTCACCCCTCCACTTT.

V and J are TRBV5-6 and TRBJ2-3; D perhaps matches TRBD1 (5 bases). This CDR3 has 17 amino acids. The V gene's germline CDR1 is SGHDT and CDR2 YYEEEE. Between the trimmed V and J ends, which lost 0 bases and 2 bases, there was a span of 16 bases. The CDR3 loop reads CASSLGISRQNTDTQYF. As DNA, the CDR3 is TGTGCCAGCAGCTTGGGTATTTCGAGACAGAACACAGATACGCAGTATTTT.

The chain joins TRBV28 to TRBJ1-1; TRBD1 is a possible D gene (5 bases). CDR1 and CDR2 from the germline V gene are MDHEN and SYDVKM. This CDR3 has 15 amino acids. V was cut by 5 bases and J by 4 bases, with 17 bases left in between. CDR3 bases: TGTGCCAGCAGTCCCGGGGGTGGGGGGTCCACTGAAGCTTTCTTT. Amino acids: CASSPGGGGSTEAFF. The variable domain in full, completed from reference TRBV28 and TRBJ1-1, reads DVKVTQSSRYLVKRTGEKVFLECVQDMDHENMFWYRQDPGLGLRLIYFSYDVKMKEKGDIPEGYSVSREKKERFSLILESASTNQTSMYLCASSPGGGGSTEAFFGQGTRLTVV.

The chain uses TRBV6-5 and TRBJ2-7; D possibly corresponds to TRBD1 (6 bases). The CDR3 spans 14 residues. Germline CDR1 reads MNHEY; CDR2 reads SVGAGI. V lost 5 bases, J lost 3 bases, and 14 bases lay in between. The CDR3: CASSDRTENYEQYF. CDR3 DNA sequence: TGTGCCAGCAGTGACCGGACAGAGAACTACGAGCAGTACTTC.

The table lists this clone with a count of one. This chain links TRBV10-3 with TRBJ2-7; a possible D gene is TRBD2 (5 bases). V was clipped by 8 bases and J by 6 bases, with 11 bases between them. Looked up from germline, CDR1 is ENHRY and CDR2 is SYGVKD. This CDR3 spans 11 amino acids. The CDR3 coding sequence is TGTGCCATCTCCGGACTCGTCGAGCAGTACTTC. Protein: CAISGLVEQYF.

The chain uses TRBV2 and TRBJ1-6, with 7 bases matching TRBD1. J lost 0 bases, V lost 0 bases, and 11 bases had no gene match. This CDR3 spans 20 amino acids. CDR1 and CDR2 (germline): SNHLY, FYNNEI. The CDR3 is CASSEAGQAVLSSYNSPLHF. The CDR3 DNA reads as TGTGCCAGCAGTGAAGCTGGACAGGCAGTACTCAGCTCCTATAATTCACCCCTCCACTTT.

The chain recombines TRBV19 with TRBJ1-1; D call uncertain. Trimming shortened V by 5 bases and J by 4 bases, and 5 bases separated the two germline ends. Germline V gene lookup returns CDR1 LNHDA and CDR2 SQIVND (reference sequence). This CDR3 contains 11 residues. The chain's CDR3 is CASSVSTEAFF. CDR3 coding DNA: TGTGCCAGTAGTGTGAGCACTGAAGCTTTCTTT.

The CDR3 loop is CASSRGHQTSTDTQYF. Written as DNA, the CDR3 is TGTGCCAGCTCACGGGGACACCAAACTAGCACAGATACGCAGTATTTT. The chain is built from TRBV18 and TRBJ2-3, with D perhaps TRBD1 (6 bases). CDR1 and CDR2 from the germline V gene are KGHSH and LQKENI. This CDR3 region has 16 residues. V gave up 4 bases and J gave up 0 bases, with 14 bases separating them.

The gene calls are TRBV5-1 and TRBJ1-4; 12 bases map to TRBD1. The length of the CDR3 is 18 residues. J lost 0 bases, V lost 1 base, and 4 bases had no gene match. Germline V gene lookup returns CDR1 SGHRS and CDR2 YFSETQ. DNA of the CDR3: TGCGCCAGCAGCTTGTCGGGACAGGGGGCAGCAACTAATGAAAAACTGTTTTTT. This encodes CASSLSGQGAATNEKLFF.

This chain uses TRBV2 with TRBJ1-1; TRBD1 agrees at 7 bases. J was trimmed by 1 base and V by 6 bases; bases with no gene match: 8. Germline-derived CDR1 and CDR2 are SNHLY and FYNNEI. The CDR3 spans 15 residues. The CDR3 reads CASRGPGQRNTEAFF. As DNA, the CDR3 is TGTGCCAGCAGGGGCCCGGGACAGCGGAACACTGAAGCTTTCTTT.

The chain carries TRBV30 and TRBJ2-1, with 8 positions matching TRBD1. The CDR3 is made up of 13 amino acids. J gave up 4 bases and V 5 bases, and 4 bases lay outside the gene matches. Germline V gene lookup returns CDR1 GTSNPN and CDR2 SVGIG (reference sequence). The CDR3 spells CAWSGQGYNEQFF. The CDR3 DNA sequence: TGTGCCTGGTCCGGACAGGGATACAATGAGCAGTTCTTC.

V gene TRBV5-1 combines with J gene TRBJ2-7; unclear D gene. Trimming removed 1 base at V and 2 bases at J, with 4 bases between. Germline CDR1 reads SGHRS; CDR2 reads YFSETQ. This CDR3 has 12 residues. The CDR3 region has the DNA TGCGCCAGCAGCTTGCTCCCCTACGAGCAGTACTTC. This gives the protein CASSLLPYEQYF.

V is TRBV27 and J is TRBJ2-2; weak D call: TRBD2 (6 bases). Per germline, CDR1 MNHEY and CDR2 SMNVEV (reference sequence). The germline V and J ends were trimmed by 7 bases and 5 bases, with 14 bases remaining between them. The CDR3 has 14 residues. The CDR3 sequence is CASTNWAGTGELFF. CDR3 DNA: TGTGCCAGCACCAACTGGGCGGGGACCGGGGAGCTGTTTTTT.

The chain carries TRBV27 and TRBJ2-3, with D possibly being TRBD1 (6 bases). CDR3 size: 14 residues. The V end lost 0 bases, the J end lost 4 bases, and 8 bases lay between the germline ends. Germline V gene sequence: CDR1 MNHEY, CDR2 SMNVEV (reference sequence). In nucleotides, the CDR3 is TGTGCCAGCAGTTTATCGCAGGGGCCAGATACGCAGTATTTT. The encoded protein is CASSLSQGPDTQYF.

This clone was counted once. The chain uses TRBV7-9 and TRBJ2-7, with D tentatively TRBD2 (6 bases). The V end lost 6 bases, the J end lost 0 bases, and 15 bases lay between the germline ends. CDR1 and CDR2 (germline): SEHNR, FQNEAQ (reference sequence). The CDR3 runs 15 residues. The CDR3 sequence: CASSRRGASSYEQYF. CDR3 in DNA: TGTGCCAGCAGTCGTCGCGGGGCGAGCTCCTACGAGCAGTACTTC.

This sequence joins TRBV7-2 and TRBJ2-7; maybe TRBD1 (5 bases). The CDR3 covers 13 residues. Germline CDR1 and CDR2: SGHTA and FQGNSA. V lost 0 bases and J lost 6, with 9 bases in between. CDR3 protein: CASSLASGAEQYF. The CDR3 DNA reads as TGTGCCAGCAGCTTAGCCTCTGGGGCCGAGCAGTACTTC.

The chain recombines TRBV27 with TRBJ2-7, with D maybe TRBD2 (6 bases). The CDR3 is made up of 13 amino acids. Trimming left V 11 bases short and J 1 base short, with 15 bases between. Germline CDR1 MNHEY, CDR2 SMNVEV (reference sequence). Here the CDR3 DNA reads TGTGCCTCGGGATCCGGGAGTTCCTACGAGCAGTACTTC. Translation: CASGSGSSYEQYF.

CDR3 nucleotide sequence: TGTGCCAGCAGTACCGGGACAGCCTACAATGAGCAGTTCTTC. Translating gives CASSTGTAYNEQFF. This rearrangement joins TRBV11-2 to TRBJ2-1; 7 bases fit TRBD1. CDR3 length: 14 residues. Germline CDR1 SGHAT, CDR2 FQNNGV. J lost 2 bases, V lost 6 bases, and 4 bases had no gene match.

This chain connects TRBV6-7 to TRBJ2-3, with 13 bases fitting TRBD2. TRBV6-7 falls under the ORF class, with uncertain function. J gave up 1 base and V 10 bases, and 26 bases lay outside the gene matches. The CDR3 spans 22 residues. The chain's CDR3 is CANPGQAFPGTSGKDGTDTQYF. The CDR3 coding sequence is TGTGCCAACCCGGGACAGGCATTTCCCGGGACTAGCGGGAAAGATGGCACAGATACGCAGTATTTT.

In this sample, this clone turned up a few times. Other DNA variants within this sample encode the same CDR3. CDR3 in DNA: TGTGCCAGCAGCTTGACTTCCGGTGAGACCCAGTACTTC. This codes for CASSLTSGETQYF. The chain employs TRBV5-6 and TRBJ2-5, with no clear D. The CDR3 extends over 13 amino acids. Per germline, CDR1 SGHDT and CDR2 YYEEEE. V was cut by 1 base and J by 5 bases, with 9 bases left in between.

This rearrangement joins TRBV11-2 to TRBJ2-1, with 10 bases matching TRBD2. CDR3 length equals 15 residues. V lost 5 bases, J lost 3 bases, and 4 bases stayed unmatched. CDR1 is SGHAT and CDR2 is FQNNGV in the germline V gene. The CDR3 bases are TGTGCCAGCAGCAAAAGCGGGAGGGACTACAATGAGCAGTTCTTC. This translates into CASSKSGRDYNEQFF.

J is TRBJ2-7 and V is TRBV27, with D possibly matching TRBD1 (6 bases). CDR1 is MNHEY and CDR2 is SMNVEV in the germline V gene (reference sequence). The ends were cut back, 2 bases at V and 2 bases at J, with 10 bases in the middle. This CDR3 comprises 14 residues. The CDR3 DNA follows: TGTGCCAGCAGTTTAGGGGGCTCTCCCTACGAGCAGTACTTC. It is translated as CASSLGGSPYEQYF.